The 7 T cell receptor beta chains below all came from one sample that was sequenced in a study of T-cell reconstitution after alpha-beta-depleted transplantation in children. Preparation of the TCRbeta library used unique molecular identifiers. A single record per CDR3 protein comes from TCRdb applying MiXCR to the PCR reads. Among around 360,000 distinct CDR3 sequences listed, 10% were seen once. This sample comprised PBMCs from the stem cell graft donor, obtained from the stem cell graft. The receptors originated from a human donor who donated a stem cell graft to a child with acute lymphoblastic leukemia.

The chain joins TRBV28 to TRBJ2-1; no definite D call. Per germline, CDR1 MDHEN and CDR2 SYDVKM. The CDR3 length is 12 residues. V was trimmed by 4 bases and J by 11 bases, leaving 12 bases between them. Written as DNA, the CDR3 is TGTGCCAGCAGTTCCCTATTTTATAAGCAGTTCTTC. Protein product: CASSSLFYKQFF.

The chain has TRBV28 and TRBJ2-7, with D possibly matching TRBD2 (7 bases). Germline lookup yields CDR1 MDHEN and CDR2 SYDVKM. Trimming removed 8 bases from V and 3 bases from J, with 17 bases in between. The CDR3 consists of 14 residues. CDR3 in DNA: TGTGCCAGCCGACGGCCGGGGGGCGGCTACGAGCAGTACTTC. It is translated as CASRRPGGGYEQYF.

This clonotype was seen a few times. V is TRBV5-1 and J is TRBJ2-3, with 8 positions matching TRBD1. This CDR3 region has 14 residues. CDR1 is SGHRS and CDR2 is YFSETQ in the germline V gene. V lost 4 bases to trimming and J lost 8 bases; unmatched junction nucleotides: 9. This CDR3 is CASSLRTGRITQYF. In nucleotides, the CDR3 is TGCGCCAGCAGCCTTCGGACAGGGAGGATTACGCAGTATTTT.

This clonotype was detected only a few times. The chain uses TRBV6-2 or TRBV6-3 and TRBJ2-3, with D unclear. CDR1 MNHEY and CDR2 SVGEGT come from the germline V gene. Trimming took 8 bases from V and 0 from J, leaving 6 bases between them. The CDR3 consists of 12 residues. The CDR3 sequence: CASEDSTDTQYF. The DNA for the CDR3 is TGTGCCAGCGAGGACAGCACAGATACGCAGTATTTT.

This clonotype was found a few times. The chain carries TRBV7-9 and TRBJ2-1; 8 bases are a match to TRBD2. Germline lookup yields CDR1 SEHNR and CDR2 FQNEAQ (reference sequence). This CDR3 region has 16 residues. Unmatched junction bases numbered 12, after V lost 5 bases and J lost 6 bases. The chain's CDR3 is CASSARWAGGSNEQFF. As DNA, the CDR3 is TGTGCCAGCAGCGCCCGGTGGGCGGGAGGAAGCAATGAGCAGTTCTTC.

The CDR3 sequence: CASSTGTGPYEQYF. The DNA for the CDR3 is TGCGCCAGCAGCACCGGGACAGGGCCATACGAGCAGTACTTC. This sequence joins TRBV5-1 and TRBJ2-7; 9 nucleotides agree with TRBD1. V lost 4 bases and J lost 4; bases outside the gene matches: 6. Per the germline V gene, CDR1 is SGHRS and CDR2 is YFSETQ. The CDR3 has 14 amino acids.

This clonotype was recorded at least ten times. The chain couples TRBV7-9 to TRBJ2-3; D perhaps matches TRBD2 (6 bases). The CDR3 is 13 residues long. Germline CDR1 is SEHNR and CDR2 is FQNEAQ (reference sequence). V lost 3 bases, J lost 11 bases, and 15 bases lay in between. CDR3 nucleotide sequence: TGTGCCAGCAGCTTGGATGGGGGGACCCGGCAGTATTTT. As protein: CASSLDGGTRQYF. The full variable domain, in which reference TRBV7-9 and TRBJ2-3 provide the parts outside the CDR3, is DTGVSQNPRHKITKRGQNVTFRCDPISEHNRLYWYRQTLGQGPEFLTYFQNEAQLEKSRLLSDRFSAERPKGSFSTLEIQRTEQGDSAMYLCASSLDGGTRQYFGPGTRLTVL.